These 23 T cell receptor beta chains were all obtained from the same sample, sequenced in a study of neoadjuvant nivolumab and ipilimumab in lung cancer. Repertoires were generated with immunoSEQ multiplex PCR, while TCRdb's copy carries only in-frame clones and drops some. The data hold tens of thousands of clones, with around 80% observed a single time. The sequencing here drew on peripheral blood, taken before neoadjuvant nivolumab, alone or with ipilimumab. These receptors all come from an adult with non-small cell lung cancer.

V is TRBV5-6 and J is TRBJ2-7, with D unclear. CDR1 and CDR2 from the germline V gene are SGHDT and YYEEEE. The V end was cut by 3 bases, the J end by 0 bases, with 1 base between. The CDR3 covers 11 residues. The CDR3: CASSSSYEQYF. The CDR3 region has the DNA TGTGCCAGCAGCTCCTCCTACGAGCAGTACTTC.

The V call is TRBV7-2, the J call TRBJ1-2; D is undetermined. The CDR3 spans 9 residues. CDR1 and CDR2 (germline): SGHTA, FQGNSA. Trimming removed 4 bases from V and 13 bases from J, with 7 bases in between. The CDR3 bases are TGTGCCAGCAGCTCCGTACCCACCTTC. It encodes CASSSVPTF.

V usage is TRBV29-1 and J usage is TRBJ2-7; 9 positions match TRBD1. The V gene end was trimmed by 7 bases and the J gene end by 1 base; junction bases not matched to a gene: 8. Germline CDR1 reads SQVTM; CDR2 reads ANQGSEA. This CDR3 is built from 14 residues. DNA of the CDR3: TGCAGCGCTATTTGGACAGGGGCATCCTACGAGCAGTACTTC. Amino acids: CSAIWTGASYEQYF.

V gene TRBV10-2 combines with J gene TRBJ1-4; D might be TRBD1 (5 bases). This CDR3 is built from 15 residues. V shed 4 bases and J shed 1 base, with 10 bases lying between them. Germline CDR1 WSHSY, CDR2 SAAADI. The CDR3 DNA reads as TGCGCCAGCAGTGCGGCAGGGAGAACTAATGAAAAACTGTTTTTT. Encoded protein: CASSAAGRTNEKLFF.

This clone was detected once. CDR3 coding DNA: TGCGCCAGCAGCTTGGAGCCTCACCGGGGCACAGATACGCAGTATTTT. As protein: CASSLEPHRGTDTQYF. This chain joins TRBV5-1 and TRBJ2-3, with unresolved D. CDR1 and CDR2 from the germline V gene are SGHRS and YFSETQ. Between the trimmed V and J ends, which lost 0 bases and 1 base, there was a span of 12 bases. The length of the CDR3 is 16 residues.

The rearrangement links TRBV7-2 to TRBJ2-4; the match to TRBD2 covers 7 bases. The CDR3 length is 17 residues. Germline values: CDR1 SGHTA, CDR2 FQGNSA. J was trimmed by 2 bases and V by 0 bases; bases with no gene match: 7. Written as DNA, the CDR3 is TGTGCCAGCAGCTTAGCGGGGACTGGGACTACCAAAAACATTCAGTACTTC. Its translation is CASSLAGTGTTKNIQYF.

This chain uses TRBV5-1 with TRBJ1-1; D is uncertain. The V end lost 5 bases, the J end lost 5 bases, and 13 bases lay between the germline ends. The CDR3 is 13 residues long. Germline-derived CDR1 and CDR2 are SGHRS and YFSETQ. The CDR3 sequence: CASRQGPLTEAFF. CDR3 DNA sequence: TGCGCCAGCAGGCAAGGACCGCTTACTGAAGCTTTCTTT.

V is TRBV5-6 and J is TRBJ1-4; tentatively, D is TRBD1 (6 bases). Germline V gene sequence: CDR1 SGHDT, CDR2 YYEEEE. This CDR3 is 14 amino acids long. The ends were cut back, 1 base at V and 8 bases at J, with 12 bases in the middle. CDR3 sequence reads: CASSLRGGNEKLFF. For the CDR3, the DNA is TGTGCCAGCAGCTTGAGGGGGGGGAACGAAAAACTGTTTTTT.

This chain connects TRBV6-1 to TRBJ1-4; no firm D call. The CDR3 extends over 12 amino acids. Germline CDR1 MNHNS, CDR2 SASEGT. Trimming stripped 5 bases from V and 12 bases from J, with 13 bases between. The chain's CDR3 is CASSRLEKELFF. As DNA, the CDR3 is TGTGCCAGCAGTCGGCTGGAGAAAGAACTGTTTTTT.

The CDR3 protein is CASSSLGGGEETQYF. The DNA for the CDR3 is TGCGCCAGCAGCTCGCTAGGGGGGGGTGAAGAGACCCAGTACTTC. This rearrangement joins TRBV5-1 to TRBJ2-5; a weak D match, TRBD2 (7 bases). This CDR3 has 15 amino acids. V lost 3 bases to trimming and J lost 3 bases, with 15 bases between them. Germline V CDR1 and CDR2: SGHRS, YFSETQ.

The chain uses TRBV10-2 and TRBJ1-2, with D perhaps matching TRBD1 (5 bases). V was trimmed by 3 bases and J by 2 bases, leaving 7 bases between them. The germline CDR1 and CDR2 sequences are WSHSY and SAAADI. The CDR3 is 13 residues long. In DNA form, the CDR3 reads TGCGCCAGCAGTGACAGGGCGAACTATGGCTACACCTTC. Residues: CASSDRANYGYTF.

This chain joins TRBV7-2 and TRBJ2-3; 15 nucleotides match TRBD2. The germline gives CDR1 SGHTA, CDR2 FQGNSA. V dropped 4 bases and J dropped 2; count of bases not matched to a gene: 4. The length of the CDR3 is 17 residues. The CDR3 spells CASSWTSGGGSTDTQYF. The DNA of the CDR3 is TGTGCCAGCAGCTGGACTAGCGGGGGGGGATCCACAGATACGCAGTATTTT.

This chain connects TRBV10-2 to TRBJ2-1, with TRBD2 identical over 12 bases. Germline V lookup: CDR1 WSHSY, CDR2 SAAADI. The V segment lost 6 bases and the J segment 8 bases; nucleotides outside the gene matches: 11. The CDR3 extends over 16 amino acids. As DNA, the CDR3 is TGCGCCAGCAGACAGCGTCTAGCGGGGGGGCCTTATGAGCAGTTCTTC. Translating it yields CASRQRLAGGPYEQFF.

The CDR3 protein is CSVEDSGTEAFF. CDR3 coding DNA: TGCAGCGTTGAAGATAGTGGCACTGAAGCTTTCTTT. The V call is TRBV29-1, the J call TRBJ1-1; D uncertain. The ends were cut back, 0 bases at V and 4 bases at J, with 6 bases in the middle. CDR3 length: 12 residues. CDR1 is SQVTM, CDR2 ANQGSEA, per germline.

This CDR3 reads CASSVLVARGQPQHF. Here the CDR3 DNA reads TGTGCCAGCAGTGTGTTGGTAGCAAGAGGTCAGCCCCAGCATTTT. The V and J genes are TRBV2 and TRBJ1-5; D remains unclear. The germline V gene has CDR1 SNHLY and CDR2 FYNNEI. V dropped 4 bases and J dropped 6 bases, with 16 bases sitting between them. The CDR3 loop spans 15 amino acids.

V is TRBV7-6 and J is TRBJ2-1; a weak D match, TRBD2 (6 bases). The CDR3 is 12 residues long. Trimming took 5 bases from V and 8 from J, leaving 10 bases between them. Per germline, CDR1 SGHVS and CDR2 FNYEAQ. This chain's CDR3 is CASSLWGDEQFF. The CDR3 DNA is TGTGCCAGCAGCCTGTGGGGGGATGAGCAGTTCTTC.

The chain employs TRBV7-2 and TRBJ1-3; D uncertain. The CDR3 spans 16 residues. The germline gives CDR1 SGHTA, CDR2 FQGNSA. The V end lost 0 bases, the J end lost 4 bases, and 13 bases lay between the germline ends. This CDR3 is CASSLAGSVTGNTIYF. As DNA, the CDR3 is TGTGCCAGCAGCTTAGCAGGATCGGTCACAGGAAACACCATATATTTT.

CDR3 bases: TGCGCCAGCAGCCAAGGTGGGGGGACTAGCGGGGGCCAGGCCTACAATGAGCAGTTCTTC. Translating gives CASSQGGGTSGGQAYNEQFF. This chain connects TRBV4-1 to TRBJ2-1, with 14 bases identical to TRBD2. The CDR3 is 20 amino acids. CDR1 is MGHRA, CDR2 YSYEKL, per germline. V lost 1 base to trimming and J lost 2 bases; unmatched junction nucleotides: 10.

The rearrangement joins TRBV6-1 to TRBJ2-7; 7 bases match TRBD1. The CDR3 runs to 12 residues. Germline V gene data show CDR1 as MNHNS and CDR2 as SASEGT. V trimming: 11 bases; J trimming: 2 bases; junction bases outside the gene matches: 6. For the CDR3, the DNA is TGTGCCGGTGGGACAGCGACCTACGAGCAGTACTTC. It encodes CAGGTATYEQYF.

This chain connects TRBV5-1 to TRBJ2-4, with a possible D match to TRBD2 (6 bases). The CDR3 has 14 amino acids. Trimming took 3 bases from V and 3 from J, leaving 10 bases between them. CDR1 is SGHRS, CDR2 YFSETQ, per germline. This chain's CDR3 is CASSWGEVKNIQYF. The DNA for the CDR3 is TGCGCCAGCAGCTGGGGGGAAGTCAAAAACATTCAGTACTTC. The full variable domain, completed using reference TRBV5-1 and TRBJ2-4, is KAGVTQTPRYLIKTRGQQVTLSCSPISGHRSVSWYQQTPGQGLQFLFEYFSETQRNKGNFPGRFSGRQFSNSRSEMNVSTLELGDSALYLCASSWGEVKNIQYFGAGTRLSVL.

The chain has TRBV28 and TRBJ1-6, with 9 bases fitting TRBD1. V lost 5 bases, J lost 7 bases, and 9 bases stayed unmatched. Germline V gives CDR1 MDHEN, CDR2 SYDVKM. This CDR3 is 16 amino acids long. CDR3 sequence reads: CASSPRGTGSNSPLHF. CDR3 DNA: TGTGCCAGCAGTCCCCGCGGGACAGGGTCCAATTCACCCCTCCACTTT. The full variable domain, rest sourced from reference TRBV28 and TRBJ1-6, is DVKVTQSSRYLVKRTGEKVFLECVQDMDHENMFWYRQDPGLGLRLIYFSYDVKMKEKGDIPEGYSVSREKKERFSLILESASTNQTSMYLCASSPRGTGSNSPLHFGNGTRLTVT.

The rearrangement joins TRBV18 to TRBJ2-4, with 8 bases lining up with TRBD2. Germline CDR1 KGHSH, CDR2 LQKENI. The CDR3 length is 14 residues. Losses at the gene ends were 5 bases for V and 5 bases for J; bases not matched to a gene: 5. The CDR3 spells CASSSTGGENIQYF. CDR3 nucleotide sequence: TGTGCCAGCTCATCAACCGGGGGGGAAAACATTCAGTACTTC.

The chain employs TRBV7-3 and TRBJ2-2; D is perhaps TRBD1 or TRBD2 (6 bases each). There are 16 residues in the CDR3. Trimming shortened V by 6 bases and J by 7 bases, and 21 bases separated the two germline ends. Per the germline V gene, CDR1 is SGHTA and CDR2 is FQGTGA. The CDR3 loop is CASSPRSGGAVGELFF. In DNA form, the CDR3 reads TGTGCCAGCAGTCCGCGATCCGGGGGCGCTGTCGGGGAGCTGTTTTTT.